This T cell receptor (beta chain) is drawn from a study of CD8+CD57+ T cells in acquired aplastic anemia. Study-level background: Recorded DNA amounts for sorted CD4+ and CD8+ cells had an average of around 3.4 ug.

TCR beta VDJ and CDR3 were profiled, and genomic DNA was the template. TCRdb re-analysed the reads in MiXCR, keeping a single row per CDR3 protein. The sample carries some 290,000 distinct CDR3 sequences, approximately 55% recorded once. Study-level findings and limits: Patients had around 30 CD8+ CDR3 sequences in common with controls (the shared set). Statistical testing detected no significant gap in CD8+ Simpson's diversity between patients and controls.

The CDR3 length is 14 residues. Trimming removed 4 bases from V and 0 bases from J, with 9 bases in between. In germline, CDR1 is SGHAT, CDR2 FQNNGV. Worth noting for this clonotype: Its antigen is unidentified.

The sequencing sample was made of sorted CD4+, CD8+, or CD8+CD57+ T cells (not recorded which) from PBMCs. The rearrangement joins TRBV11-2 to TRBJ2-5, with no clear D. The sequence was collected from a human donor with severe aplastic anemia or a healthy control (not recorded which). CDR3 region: CASSSGPYQETQYF. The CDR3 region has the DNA TGTGCCAGCAGCTCCGGGCCCTACCAAGAGACCCAGTACTTC. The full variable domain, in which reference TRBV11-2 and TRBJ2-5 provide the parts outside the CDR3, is EAGVAQSPRYKIIEKRQSVAFWCNPISGHATLYWYQQILGQGPKLLIQFQNNGVVDDSQLPKDRFSAERLKGVDSTLKIQPAKLEDSAVYLCASSSGPYQETQYFGPGTRLLVL.